This T cell receptor (beta chain) appears in the sequencing data of a study of T cells in Graves' hyperthyroidism and ophthalmopathy. In this sample, this clonotype turned up a few times. What it binds is not known. From approximately 9.1 ml of fresh peripheral blood, PBMCs were isolated. Germline loops: CDR1 SGHRS, CDR2 YFSETQ. The CDR3 spans 15 residues. Trimming removed 1 base from V and 0 bases from J, with 8 bases in between. There were TCR beta CDR3 regions amplified from RNA transcripts. Using the HTBI primer set, a first-round RT-PCR was run on the TCR CDR3. One entry per CDR3 protein results from TCRdb running MiXCR on the multiplex PCR reads. The sample lists 500,000 to 750,000 distinct CDR3 sequences; 12% to 15% were seen once. Study observations and caveats: Most clonotypes expanded in thyroid above 0.001 were likewise present in blood. Median prediction lead before ophthalmopathy onset was 5 to 7.5 months with the model.

J is TRBJ1-3 and V is TRBV5-1; TRBD1 is a possible D gene (5 bases). The receptor's source is a woman between 18 and 30 years old with Graves' ophthalmopathy. The sample was blood. The CDR3 region has the DNA TGCGCCAGCAGCTTGTTACAGGCCTCTGGAAACACCATATATTTT. It codes for CASSLLQASGNTIYF. Supplemented by reference TRBV5-1 and TRBJ1-3, the full variable domain reads KAGVTQTPRYLIKTRGQQVTLSCSPISGHRSVSWYQQTPGQGLQFLFEYFSETQRNKGNFPGRFSGRQFSNSRSEMNVSTLELGDSALYLCASSLLQASGNTIYFGEGSWLTVV.